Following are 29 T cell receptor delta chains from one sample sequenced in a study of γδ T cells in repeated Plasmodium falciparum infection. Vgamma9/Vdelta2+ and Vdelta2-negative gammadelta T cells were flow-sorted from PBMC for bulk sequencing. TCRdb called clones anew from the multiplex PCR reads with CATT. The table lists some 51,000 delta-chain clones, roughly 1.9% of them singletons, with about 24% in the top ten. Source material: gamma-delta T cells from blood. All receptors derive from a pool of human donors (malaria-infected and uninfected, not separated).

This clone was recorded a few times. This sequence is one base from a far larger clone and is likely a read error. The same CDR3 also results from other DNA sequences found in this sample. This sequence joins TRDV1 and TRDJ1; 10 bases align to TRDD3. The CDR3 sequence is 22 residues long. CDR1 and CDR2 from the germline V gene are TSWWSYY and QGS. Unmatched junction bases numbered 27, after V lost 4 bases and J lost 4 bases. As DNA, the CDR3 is TGTGCTCTTGGGGGCCCGCCATCCGTACTGGGGGATGTTGCCGGGGTGATCGATAAACTCATCTTT. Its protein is CALGGPPSVLGDVAGVIDKLIF.

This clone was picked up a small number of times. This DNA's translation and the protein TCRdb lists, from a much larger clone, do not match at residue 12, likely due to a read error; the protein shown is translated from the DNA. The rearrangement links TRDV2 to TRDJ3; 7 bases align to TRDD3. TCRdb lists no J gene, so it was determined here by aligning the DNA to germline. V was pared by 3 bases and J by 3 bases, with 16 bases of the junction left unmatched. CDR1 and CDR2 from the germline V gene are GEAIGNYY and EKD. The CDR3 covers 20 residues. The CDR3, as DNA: TGTGCCTGTGACCTTACTGGGGATGCCCGGAGCTTCTGGGACACCCGACAGATGTTTTTC. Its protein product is CACDLTGDARSFWDTRQMFF.

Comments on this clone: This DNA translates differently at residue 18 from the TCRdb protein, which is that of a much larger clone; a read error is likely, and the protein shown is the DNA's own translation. Here the CDR3 DNA reads TGTGCCTTTTGCCGGGCCTTCAAGTCGATGAGGGACAACTCGTACACCGATGAACTCATCTTT. The encoded protein is CAFCRAFKSMRDNSYTDELIF. This chain uses TRDV3 with TRDJ1, with D possibly TRDD2 on 5 matching bases. TCRdb leaves out the J gene; it was filled in here by matching the DNA to germline. This CDR3 region has 21 residues. Germline V lookup: CDR1 TVYSNPD, CDR2 GDNSRS (reference sequence). Supplemented by reference TRDV3 and TRDJ1, the full variable domain reads CDKVTQSSPDQTVASGSEVVLLCTYDTVYSNPDLFWYRIRPDYSFQFVFYGDNSRSEGADFTQGRFSVKHILTQKAFHLVISPVRTEDSATYYCAFCRAFKSMRDNSYTDELIFGKGTRVTVEP.

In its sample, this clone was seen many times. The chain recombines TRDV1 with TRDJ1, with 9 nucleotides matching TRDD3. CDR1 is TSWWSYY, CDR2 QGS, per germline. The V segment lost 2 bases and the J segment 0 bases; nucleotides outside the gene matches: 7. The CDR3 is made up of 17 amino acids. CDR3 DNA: TGTGCTCTTGGGGAAAGCGGGGGATACCCGTACACCGATAAACTCATCTTT. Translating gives CALGESGGYPYTDKLIF.

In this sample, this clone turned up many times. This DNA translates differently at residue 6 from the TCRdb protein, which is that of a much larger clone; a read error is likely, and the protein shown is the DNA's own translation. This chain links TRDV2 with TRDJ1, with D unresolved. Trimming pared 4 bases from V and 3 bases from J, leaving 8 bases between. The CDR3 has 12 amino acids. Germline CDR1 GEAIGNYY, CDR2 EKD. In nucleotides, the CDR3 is TGTGCCTGTGAGGGACATCCCGATAAACTCATCTTT. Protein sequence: CACEGHPDKLIF.

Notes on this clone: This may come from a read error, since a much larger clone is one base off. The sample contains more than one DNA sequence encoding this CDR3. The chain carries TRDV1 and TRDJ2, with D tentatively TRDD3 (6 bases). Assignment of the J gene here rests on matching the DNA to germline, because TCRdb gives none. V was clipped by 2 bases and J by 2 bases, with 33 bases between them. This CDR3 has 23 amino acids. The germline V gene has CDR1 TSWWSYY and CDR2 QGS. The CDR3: CALGEKPLGFWVRGSALTAQLFF. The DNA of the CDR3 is TGTGCTCTTGGGGAAAAACCTCTGGGGTTCTGGGTGAGGGGTAGTGCCTTGACAGCACAACTCTTCTTT.

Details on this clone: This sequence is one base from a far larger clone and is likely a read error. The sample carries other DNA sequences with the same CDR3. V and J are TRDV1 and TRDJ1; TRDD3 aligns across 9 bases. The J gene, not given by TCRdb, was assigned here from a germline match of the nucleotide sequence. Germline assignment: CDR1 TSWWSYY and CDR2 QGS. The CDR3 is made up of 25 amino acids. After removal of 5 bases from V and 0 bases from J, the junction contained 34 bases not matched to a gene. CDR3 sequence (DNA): TGTGCTCTTGGGCGTCGTAGGCCTTTTCTAATGTTGGTTACTGGGGGACCGCTGTACACCGATAAACTCATCTTT. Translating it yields CALGRRRPFLMLVTGGPLYTDKLIF.

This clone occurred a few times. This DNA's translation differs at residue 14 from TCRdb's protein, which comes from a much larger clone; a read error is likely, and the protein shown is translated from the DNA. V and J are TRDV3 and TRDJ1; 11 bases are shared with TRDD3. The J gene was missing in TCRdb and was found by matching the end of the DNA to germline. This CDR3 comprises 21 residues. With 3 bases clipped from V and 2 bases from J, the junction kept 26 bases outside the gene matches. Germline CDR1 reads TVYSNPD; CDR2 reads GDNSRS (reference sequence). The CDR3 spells CAFPRGLPRNWGIEATDKLIF. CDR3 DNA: TGTGCCTTCCCGCGGGGCCTTCCCCGAAACTGGGGGATAGAAGCGACCGATAAACTCATCTTT.

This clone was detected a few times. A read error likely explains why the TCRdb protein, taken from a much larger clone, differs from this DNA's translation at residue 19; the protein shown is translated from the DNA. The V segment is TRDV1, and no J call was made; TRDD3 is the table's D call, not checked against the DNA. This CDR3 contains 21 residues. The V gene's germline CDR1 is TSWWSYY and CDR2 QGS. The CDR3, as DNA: TGTGCTCTTGGGGATTCGTGTGTAGGGGGGATACGTGGTCCCTTCACCGATAAACCCATCTTT. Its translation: CALGDSCVGGIRGPFTDKPIF.

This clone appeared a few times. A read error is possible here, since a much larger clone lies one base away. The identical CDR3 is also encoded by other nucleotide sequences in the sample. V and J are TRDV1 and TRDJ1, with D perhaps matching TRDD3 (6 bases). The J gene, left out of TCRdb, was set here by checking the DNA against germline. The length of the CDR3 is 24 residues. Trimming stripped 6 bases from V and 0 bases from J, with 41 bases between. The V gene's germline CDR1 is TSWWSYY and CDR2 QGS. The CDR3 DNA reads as TGTGCTCTTGGAGACATGACACACCCGCTTCCCACGATGGGGATTCAACTTAACACCGATAAACTCATCTTT. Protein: CALGDMTHPLPTMGIQLNTDKLIF.

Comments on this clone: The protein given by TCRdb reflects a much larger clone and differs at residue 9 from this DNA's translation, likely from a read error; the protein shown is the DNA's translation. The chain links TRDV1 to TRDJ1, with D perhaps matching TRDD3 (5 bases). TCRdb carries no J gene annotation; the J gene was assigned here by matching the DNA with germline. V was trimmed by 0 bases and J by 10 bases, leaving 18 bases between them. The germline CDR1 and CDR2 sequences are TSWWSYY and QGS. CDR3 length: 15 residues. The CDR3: CALGELQGCWGGLIF. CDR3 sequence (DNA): TGTGCTCTTGGGGAACTCCAGGGATGTTGGGGAGGACTCATCTTT.

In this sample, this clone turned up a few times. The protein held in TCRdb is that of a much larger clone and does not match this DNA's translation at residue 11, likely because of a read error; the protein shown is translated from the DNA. CDR3 loop: CACDPLGSGRVKLIF. The CDR3 DNA sequence: TGTGCCTGTGACCCCCTGGGGAGCGGACGCGTTAAACTCATCTTT. V is TRDV2 and J is TRDJ1; possible D gene TRDD3, 6 bases. TCRdb supplies no J gene; here it was assigned by aligning the nucleotide sequence to germline. CDR1 is GEAIGNYY and CDR2 is EKD in the germline V gene. This CDR3 contains 15 residues. With 3 bases removed from V and 7 bases from J, the gap between germline ends came to 20 bases.

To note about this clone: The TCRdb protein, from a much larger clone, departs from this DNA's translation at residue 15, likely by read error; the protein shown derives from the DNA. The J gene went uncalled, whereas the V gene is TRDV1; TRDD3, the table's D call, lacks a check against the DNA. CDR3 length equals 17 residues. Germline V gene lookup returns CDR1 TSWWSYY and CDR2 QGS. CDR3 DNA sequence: TGTGCTCTTGGGGAACCCTCCTGGGGGACTTACACCGATAAACCCATCTTT. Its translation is CALGEPSWGTYTDKPIF.

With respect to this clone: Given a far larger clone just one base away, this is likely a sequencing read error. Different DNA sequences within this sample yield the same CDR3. The CDR3 bases are TGTGCTCTTGGGGAACTAAAAGCCCATCTACTCAGACTGGGGTTGTTAAGAGATAAACTCATCTTT. This encodes CALGELKAHLLRLGLLRDKLIF. This sequence joins TRDV1 and TRDJ1; 7 positions match TRDD3. The J gene, missing from TCRdb, was assigned here through DNA to germline matching. The ends lost 0 bases at V and 5 bases at J; junction bases unmatched: 27. Germline V gene data show CDR1 as TSWWSYY and CDR2 as QGS. There are 22 residues in the CDR3.

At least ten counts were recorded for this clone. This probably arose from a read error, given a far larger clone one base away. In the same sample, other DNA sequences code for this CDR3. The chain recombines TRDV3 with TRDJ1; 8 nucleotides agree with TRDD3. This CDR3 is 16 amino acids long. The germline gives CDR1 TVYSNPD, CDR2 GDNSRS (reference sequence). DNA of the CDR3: TGTGCCTTTGATTACTGGGGGCCAGCGTACACCGACAAACTCATCTTT. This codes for CAFDYWGPAYTDKLIF. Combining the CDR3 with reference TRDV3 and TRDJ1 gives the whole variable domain CDKVTQSSPDQTVASGSEVVLLCTYDTVYSNPDLFWYRIRPDYSFQFVFYGDNSRSEGADFTQGRFSVKHILTQKAFHLVISPVRTEDSATYYCAFDYWGPAYTDKLIFGKGTRVTVEP.

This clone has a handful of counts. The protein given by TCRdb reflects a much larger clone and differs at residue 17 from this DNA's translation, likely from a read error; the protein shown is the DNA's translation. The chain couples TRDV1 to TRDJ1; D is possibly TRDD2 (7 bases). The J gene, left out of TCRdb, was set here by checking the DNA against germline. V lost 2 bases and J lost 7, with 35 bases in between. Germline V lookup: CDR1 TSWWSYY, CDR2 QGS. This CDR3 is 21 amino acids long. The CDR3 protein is CALGEAGFLFTRRVLGLKLIF. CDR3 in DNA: TGTGCTCTTGGGGAAGCGGGCTTCCTATTCACCCGCCGGGTACTGGGCCTTAAACTCATCTTT.

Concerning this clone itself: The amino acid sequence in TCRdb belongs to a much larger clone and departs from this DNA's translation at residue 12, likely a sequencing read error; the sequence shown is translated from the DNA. CDR3 sequence reads: CALGELVFWNYRGIPDKLIF. CDR3 DNA sequence: TGTGCTCTTGGGGAACTAGTCTTCTGGAACTACCGGGGGATCCCCGATAAACTCATCTTT. V is TRDV1 and J is TRDJ1; 7 bases agree with TRDD3. In the absence of a J gene in TCRdb, the DNA was matched to germline to assign it here. The CDR3 sequence is 20 residues long. V shed 0 bases and J 3 bases; nucleotides not matched to a gene: 19. In germline, CDR1 is TSWWSYY, CDR2 QGS.

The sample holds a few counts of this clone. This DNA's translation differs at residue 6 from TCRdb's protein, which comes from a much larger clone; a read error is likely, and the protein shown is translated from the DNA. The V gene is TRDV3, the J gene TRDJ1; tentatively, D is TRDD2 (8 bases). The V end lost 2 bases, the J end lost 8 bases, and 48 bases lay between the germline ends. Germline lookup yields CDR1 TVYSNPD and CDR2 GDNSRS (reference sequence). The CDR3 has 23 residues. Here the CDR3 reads CAFLTSGLTNFLLSTGVTSKLIF. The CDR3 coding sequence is TGTGCCTTTCTTACCTCCGGGCTGACCAACTTCCTACTGAGTACTGGGGTGACCTCCAAACTCATCTTT.

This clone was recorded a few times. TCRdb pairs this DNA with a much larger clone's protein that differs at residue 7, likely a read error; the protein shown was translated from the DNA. CDR3 DNA: TGTGCCTTCACTACTGTATCTTACGGCAGCCCGTATCATGCTAACACCGATAAACTCATCTTT. Translation gives CAFTTVSYGSPYHANTDKLIF. The chain couples TRDV3 to TRDJ1; D gene uncertain. TCRdb does not report a J gene; here it was assigned by matching the DNA to germline references. The V and J ends lost 3 bases and 0 bases respectively, with 35 bases between them. CDR3 length: 21 residues. Germline CDR1 reads TVYSNPD; CDR2 reads GDNSRS (reference sequence).

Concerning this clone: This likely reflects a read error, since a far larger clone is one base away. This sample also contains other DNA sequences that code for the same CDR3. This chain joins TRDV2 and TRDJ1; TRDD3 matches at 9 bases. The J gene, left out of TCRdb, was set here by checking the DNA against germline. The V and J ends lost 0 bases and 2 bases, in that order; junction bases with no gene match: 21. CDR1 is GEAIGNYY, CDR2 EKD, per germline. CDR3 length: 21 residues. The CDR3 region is CACDTVPIPTLRGDTTDKLIF. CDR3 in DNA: TGTGCCTGTGACACCGTACCCATTCCCACGCTGCGGGGGGATACTACCGATAAACTCATCTTT.

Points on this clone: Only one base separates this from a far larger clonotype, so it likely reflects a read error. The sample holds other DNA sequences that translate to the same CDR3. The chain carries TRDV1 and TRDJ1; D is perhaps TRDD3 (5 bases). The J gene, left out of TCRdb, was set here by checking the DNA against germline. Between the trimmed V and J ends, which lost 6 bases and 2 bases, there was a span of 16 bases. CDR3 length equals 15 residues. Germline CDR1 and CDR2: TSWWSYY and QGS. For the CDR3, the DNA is TGTGCTCTTGGAGACGGGAGGGGGCGAACCGATAAACTCATCTTT. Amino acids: CALGDGRGRTDKLIF.

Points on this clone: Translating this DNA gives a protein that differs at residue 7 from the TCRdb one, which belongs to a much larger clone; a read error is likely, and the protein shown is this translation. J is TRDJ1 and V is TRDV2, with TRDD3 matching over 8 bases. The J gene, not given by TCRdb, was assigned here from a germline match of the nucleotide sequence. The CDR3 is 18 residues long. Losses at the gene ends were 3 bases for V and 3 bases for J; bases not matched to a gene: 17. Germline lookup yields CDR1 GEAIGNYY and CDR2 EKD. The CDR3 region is CACDPLEGIHEVADKLIF. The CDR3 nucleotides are TGTGCCTGTGACCCCTTAGAGGGGATACATGAGGTCGCCGATAAACTCATCTTT.

The CDR3: CALGVNVPPSPPIHMFSRYTDKLIF. Here the CDR3 DNA reads TGTGCTCTTGGGGTGAATGTCCCTCCGTCCCCCCCCATACACATGTTCTCTAGGTACACCGATAAACTCATCTTT. The J gene is TRDJ1, the V gene TRDV1; D is ambiguous. The J gene, not given by TCRdb, was assigned here from a germline match of the nucleotide sequence. Trimming took off 4 bases at V and 0 bases at J, with 42 bases between the two ends. The CDR3 consists of 25 residues. CDR1 and CDR2 from the germline V gene are TSWWSYY and QGS.

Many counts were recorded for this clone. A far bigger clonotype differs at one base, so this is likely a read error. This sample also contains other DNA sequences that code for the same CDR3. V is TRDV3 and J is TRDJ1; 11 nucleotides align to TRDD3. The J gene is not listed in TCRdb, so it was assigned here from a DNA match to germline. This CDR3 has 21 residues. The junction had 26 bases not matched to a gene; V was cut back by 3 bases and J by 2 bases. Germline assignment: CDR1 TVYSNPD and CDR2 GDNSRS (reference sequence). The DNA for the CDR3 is TGTGCCTTCCCGCGAGGCCTTCCCCGAAACTGGGGGATAGTAGCGACCGATAAACTCATCTTT. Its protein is CAFPRGLPRNWGIVATDKLIF.

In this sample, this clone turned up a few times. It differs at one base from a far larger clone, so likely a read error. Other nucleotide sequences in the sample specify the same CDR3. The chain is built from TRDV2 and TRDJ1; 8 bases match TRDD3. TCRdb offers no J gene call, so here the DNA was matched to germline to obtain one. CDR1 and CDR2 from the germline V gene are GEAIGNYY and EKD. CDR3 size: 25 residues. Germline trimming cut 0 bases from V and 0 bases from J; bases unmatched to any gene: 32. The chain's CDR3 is CACDTGSLGFWELTTGGPYTDKLIF. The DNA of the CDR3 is TGTGCCTGTGACACCGGGAGCTTAGGGTTTTGGGAACTAACGACTGGGGGTCCGTACACCGATAAACTCATCTTT.

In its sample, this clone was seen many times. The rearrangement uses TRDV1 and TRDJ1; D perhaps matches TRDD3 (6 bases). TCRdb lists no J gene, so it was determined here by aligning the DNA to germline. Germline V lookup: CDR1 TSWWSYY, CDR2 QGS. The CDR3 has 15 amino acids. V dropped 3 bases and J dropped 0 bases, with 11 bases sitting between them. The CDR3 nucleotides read TGTGCTCTTGGGGACTACTGGGAGTACACCGATAAACTCATCTTT. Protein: CALGDYWEYTDKLIF.

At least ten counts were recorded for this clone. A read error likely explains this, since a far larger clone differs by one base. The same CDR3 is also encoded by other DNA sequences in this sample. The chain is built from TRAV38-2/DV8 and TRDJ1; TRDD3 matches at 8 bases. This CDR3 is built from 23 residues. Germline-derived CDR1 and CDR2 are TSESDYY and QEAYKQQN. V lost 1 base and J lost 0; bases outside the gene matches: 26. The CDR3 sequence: CAYRSRRPQTARGYTEYTDKLIF. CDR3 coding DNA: TGTGCTTATAGGAGCCGCCGGCCCCAAACCGCCCGGGGATACACCGAGTACACCGATAAACTCATCTTT.

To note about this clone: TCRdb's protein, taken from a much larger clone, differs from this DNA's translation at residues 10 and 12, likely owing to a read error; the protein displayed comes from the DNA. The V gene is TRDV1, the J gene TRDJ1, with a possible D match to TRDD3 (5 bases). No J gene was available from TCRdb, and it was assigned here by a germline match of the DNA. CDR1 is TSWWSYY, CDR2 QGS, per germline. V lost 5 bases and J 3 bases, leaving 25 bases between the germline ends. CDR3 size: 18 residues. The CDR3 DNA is TGTGCTCTTGGGACCCGATTCCCGTACCGGGGGGTCTCCGATAAACTCATCTTT. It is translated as CALGTRFPYRGVSDKLIF.

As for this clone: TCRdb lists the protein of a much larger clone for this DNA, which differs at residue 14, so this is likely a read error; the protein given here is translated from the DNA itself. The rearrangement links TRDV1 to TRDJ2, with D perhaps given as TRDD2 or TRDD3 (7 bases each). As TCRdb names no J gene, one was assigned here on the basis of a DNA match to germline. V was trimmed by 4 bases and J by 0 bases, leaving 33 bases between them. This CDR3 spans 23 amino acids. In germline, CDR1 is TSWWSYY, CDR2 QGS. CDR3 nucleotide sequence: TGTGCTCTTGGGGCGATGGCCTTCCTCCATTTCACTGGGGATCCCGCTTTGACAGCACAACTCTTCTTT. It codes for CALGAMAFLHFTGDPALTAQLFF.